Shown below are 27 T cell receptor beta chains from a single sample sequenced in a study of OX40 agonist ivuxolimab in advanced cancers. The method was immunoSEQ multiplex PCR; TCRdb's version includes in-frame clones alone and lacks a portion of them. The table has 16,000 or so clones, about 75% seen once. The specimen comprised CD4+ or CD8+ T cells sorted from blood, sampled in a trial of the OX40 agonist ivuxolimab. The receptors derive from an adult with an advanced solid tumor such as melanoma, head and neck, liver or kidney cancer.

The V call is TRBV30, the J call TRBJ1-1; weak D call: TRBD1 (6 bases). V lost 2 bases and J lost 5, with 12 bases in between. This CDR3 has 13 amino acids. Germline V gives CDR1 GTSNPN, CDR2 SVGIG (reference sequence). The CDR3 coding sequence is TGTGCCTGGAGTCCGGGAGGGGGGACTGAAGCTTTCTTT. Residues: CAWSPGGGTEAFF.

This chain uses TRBV19 with TRBJ2-2; maybe TRBD2 (7 bases). The germline V and J ends were trimmed by 3 bases and 7 bases, with 15 bases remaining between them. Per the germline V gene, CDR1 is LNHDA and CDR2 is SQIVND (reference sequence). This CDR3 region has 15 residues. The CDR3 DNA reads TGTGCCAGTAGTATGGATGGGGGGGCTGACGGGGAGCTGTTTTTT. Encoded protein: CASSMDGGADGELFF. Full variable domain (missing parts from reference TRBV19 and TRBJ2-2): DGGITQSPKYLFRKEGQNVTLSCEQNLNHDAMYWYRQDPGQGLRLIYYSQIVNDFQKGDIAEGYSVSREKKESFPLTVTSAQKNPTAFYLCASSMDGGADGELFFGEGSRLTVL.

This chain connects TRBV2 to TRBJ2-7; D not certain. Germline CDR1 SNHLY, CDR2 FYNNEI. This CDR3 region has 14 residues. V shed 1 base and J shed 2 bases, with 9 bases lying between them. The CDR3 DNA is TGTGCCAGCAGTGAAGATCACAGCGCCTACGAGCAGTACTTC. It translates to CASSEDHSAYEQYF.

The chain employs TRBV27 and TRBJ2-1; no reliable D call. Trimming took 6 bases from V and 7 from J, leaving 13 bases between them. CDR1 and CDR2 (germline): MNHEY, SMNVEV (reference sequence). The CDR3 consists of 13 residues. The CDR3 sequence is CASSLKEWNEQFF. DNA of the CDR3: TGTGCCAGCAGCCTTAAAGAATGGAATGAGCAGTTCTTC.

The chain carries TRBV5-6 and TRBJ2-1, with D unresolved. Germline CDR1 is SGHDT and CDR2 is YYEEEE. There are 14 residues in the CDR3. V was trimmed by 1 base and J by 4 bases, leaving 9 bases between them. The CDR3 region is CASSLKMEYNEQFF. DNA for the CDR3: TGTGCCAGCAGCTTGAAAATGGAGTACAATGAGCAGTTCTTC. The full variable domain, in which reference TRBV5-6 and TRBJ2-1 provide the parts outside the CDR3, is DAGVTQSPTHLIKTRGQQVTLRCSPKSGHDTVSWYQQALGQGPQFIFQYYEEEERQRGNFPDRFSGHQFPNYSSELNVNALLLGDSALYLCASSLKMEYNEQFFGPGTRLTVL.

V is TRBV5-8 and J is TRBJ1-6; the D is unclear. Trimming took 3 bases from V and 14 from J, leaving 15 bases between them. CDR3 length: 13 residues. Germline loops: CDR1 SGHTS, CDR2 YDEGEE. The CDR3 loop reads CASSSLTGATLHF. CDR3 nucleotide sequence: TGTGCCAGCAGCTCCCTGACGGGTGCTACCCTCCACTTT.

This clone was detected only a few times. The V call is TRBV9, the J call TRBJ1-5; D is unresolved. The CDR3 runs to 13 residues. Germline V gives CDR1 SGDLS, CDR2 YYNGEE. Trimming removed 3 bases from V and 5 bases from J, with 9 bases in between. CDR3 region: CASSAGPDQPQHF. DNA for the CDR3: TGTGCCAGCAGCGCCGGACCGGATCAGCCCCAGCATTTT.

In its sample, this clone was seen a few times. In DNA, the CDR3 is TGTGCCAGCAGCTTACCCGGGACTCGAGGTAACACCGGGGAGCTGTTTTTT. It codes for CASSLPGTRGNTGELFF. The chain uses TRBV13 and TRBJ2-2; a possible D gene is TRBD2 (6 bases). This CDR3 spans 17 amino acids. The V gene's germline CDR1 is PRHDT and CDR2 FYEKMQ (reference sequence). Trimming pared 2 bases from V and 2 bases from J, leaving 15 bases between.

This clone was detected only a few times. The V and J genes are TRBV27 and TRBJ2-7; the D gene is possibly TRBD1 (5 bases). From germline, CDR1 is MNHEY and CDR2 SMNVEV (reference sequence). The CDR3 sequence is 15 residues long. V was clipped by 5 bases and J by 6 bases, with 20 bases between them. Here the CDR3 DNA reads TGTGCCAGCAGTCCTTCCCAGACAGCTACGATCGAGCAGTACTTC. This sequence encodes CASSPSQTATIEQYF.

Judged by abundance, this clone is medium-sized (0.01 to 0.1%). The CDR3 here is CASSPGLSSYEQYF. The CDR3 coding sequence is TGTGCCAGCAGCCCCGGACTTTCAAGCTACGAGCAGTACTTC. The rearrangement links TRBV5-4 to TRBJ2-7; possibly TRBD2 for D (5 bases). The CDR3 extends over 14 amino acids. V lost 4 bases to trimming and J lost 3 bases, with 14 bases between them. Germline V lookup: CDR1 SGHNT, CDR2 YYREEE (reference sequence).

The V gene is TRBV7-8, the J gene TRBJ2-1; TRBD2 is a possible D gene (7 bases). V dropped 3 bases and J dropped 2 bases, with 11 bases sitting between them. CDR1 is SGHVS and CDR2 is FQNEAQ in the germline V gene. The CDR3 covers 15 residues. CDR3 residues: CASSLGGATYNEQFF. In DNA form, the CDR3 reads TGTGCCAGCAGCTTGGGGGGGGCCACCTACAATGAGCAGTTCTTC.

V is TRBV4-1 and J is TRBJ1-4, with 9 bases identical to TRBD1. Per the germline V gene, CDR1 is MGHRA and CDR2 is YSYEKL. The CDR3 contains 14 residues. V was clipped by 4 bases and J by 8 bases; unmatched bases: 5. The CDR3 coding sequence is TGCGCCAGCAGCCCGAGACAGGGGGGGGAAAAACTGTTTTTT. It yields the protein CASSPRQGGEKLFF.

The chain links TRBV7-9 to TRBJ1-4; tentative D call: TRBD1 (6 bases). Trimming cost V 3 bases and J 4 bases, with 15 bases left between them. CDR1 is SEHNR and CDR2 is FQNEAQ in the germline V gene (reference sequence). The CDR3 spans 16 residues. CDR3 amino acids: CASSFDRSRGNEKLFF. The DNA for the CDR3 is TGTGCCAGCAGCTTTGACCGCAGCAGGGGTAATGAAAAACTGTTTTTT.

This rearrangement joins TRBV9 to TRBJ2-3; no reliable D call. V lost 0 bases, J lost 0 bases, and 11 bases lay in between. The CDR3 runs to 16 residues. CDR1 is SGDLS, CDR2 YYNGEE, per germline. CDR3 sequence reads: CASSVVGSASTDTQYF. CDR3 nucleotide sequence: TGTGCCAGCAGCGTAGTGGGCAGTGCTAGCACAGATACGCAGTATTTT.

V usage is TRBV27 and J usage is TRBJ1-1; tentatively, D is TRBD1 (5 bases). From germline, CDR1 is MNHEY and CDR2 SMNVEV (reference sequence). The length of the CDR3 is 13 residues. V lost 7 bases to trimming and J lost 1 base, with 10 bases between them. For the CDR3, the DNA is TGTGCCAGCACCCCCACAGGGAACACTGAAGCTTTCTTT. This sequence encodes CASTPTGNTEAFF.

The V and J genes are TRBV6-5 and TRBJ2-1; TRBD1 agrees at 7 bases. The junction had 6 bases not matched to a gene; V was cut back by 0 bases and J by 4 bases. The CDR3 has 16 residues. The germline CDR1 and CDR2 sequences are MNHEY and SVGAGI. The CDR3 is CASSYSGDRVYNEQFF. The DNA for the CDR3 is TGTGCCAGCAGTTACTCTGGGGACAGAGTTTACAATGAGCAGTTCTTC.

The chain has TRBV6-5 and TRBJ2-7, with 8 bases aligning to TRBD1. The CDR3 is 14 residues long. CDR1 is MNHEY and CDR2 is SVGAGI in the germline V gene. The V segment lost 8 bases and the J segment 0 bases; nucleotides outside the gene matches: 6. The DNA of the CDR3 is TGTGCCAGCGCGTCTGGACAGGGCTCCTACGAGCAGTACTTC. Amino acids: CASASGQGSYEQYF.

The chain uses TRBV12-5 and TRBJ2-7; D is unresolved. The germline gives CDR1 LGHNT, CDR2 FRNRAP. The CDR3 spans 12 residues. V gave up 3 bases and J gave up 3 bases, with 6 bases separating them. The CDR3, as DNA: TGTGCTAGTGGTTTAGGGTTCTACGAGCAGTACTTC. Translation: CASGLGFYEQYF. Supplemented by reference TRBV12-5 and TRBJ2-7, the full variable domain reads DARVTQTPRHKVTEMGQEVTMRCQPILGHNTVFWYRQTMMQGLELLAYFRNRAPLDDSGMPKDRFSAEMPDATLATLKIQPSEPRDSAVYFCASGLGFYEQYFGPGTRLTVT.

V gene TRBV5-6 combines with J gene TRBJ2-7; tentative D call: TRBD1 (5 bases). The CDR3 has 14 amino acids. CDR1 SGHDT and CDR2 YYEEEE come from the germline V gene. V lost 0 bases and J lost 2, with 9 bases in between. For the CDR3, the DNA is TGTGCCAGCAGCTTGGAGGGGCTCCCCTACGAGCAGTACTTC. It yields the protein CASSLEGLPYEQYF.

The V call is TRBV7-8, the J call TRBJ1-1; no definite D call. CDR1 and CDR2 from the germline V gene are SGHVS and FQNEAQ. V shed 5 bases and J shed 3 bases, with 16 bases lying between them. The CDR3 is 15 residues long. The DNA for the CDR3 is TGTGCCAGCAGCCCCGGGCCCAAAGGTCACACTGAAGCTTTCTTT. This encodes CASSPGPKGHTEAFF.

The chain carries TRBV6-6 and TRBJ2-1; TRBD1 matches 9 bases. CDR3 size: 15 residues. Germline CDR1 MNHNY, CDR2 SVGAGI (reference sequence). The J segment lost 6 bases and the V segment lost 2 bases, leaving 5 bases of the junction unmatched. CDR3 bases: TGTGCCAGCAGTTACCGGGACAGGGTGTCCAATGAGCAGTTCTTC. Translated: CASSYRDRVSNEQFF.

J is TRBJ1-1 and V is TRBV5-4; D perhaps matches TRBD1 (5 bases). The CDR3 is 15 amino acids. Trimming pared 0 bases from V and 4 bases from J, leaving 13 bases between. Germline values: CDR1 SGHNT, CDR2 YYREEE (reference sequence). The CDR3 DNA sequence: TGTGCCAGCAGCTTGGTGCAGGGTGGAGTCACTGAAGCTTTCTTT. Its translation is CASSLVQGGVTEAFF.

This clone was observed a handful of times. The chain uses TRBV7-2 and TRBJ2-3, with 7 bases fitting TRBD2. The germline V gene encodes CDR1 SGHTA and CDR2 FQGNSA. Trimming removed 4 bases from V and 6 bases from J; junction bases left unmatched: 10. The CDR3 covers 15 residues. The DNA of the CDR3 is TGTGCCAGCAGCTATCGGGGGGACCTTCTCGATACGCAGTATTTT. This codes for CASSYRGDLLDTQYF.

The chain uses TRBV6-1 and TRBJ1-5; unclear D gene. This CDR3 is 13 amino acids long. V gave up 6 bases and J gave up 0 bases, with 6 bases separating them. Germline V gene sequence: CDR1 MNHNS, CDR2 SASEGT. CDR3 in DNA: TGTGCCAGCAGGGAGAATAGCAATCAGCCCCAGCATTTT. Protein: CASRENSNQPQHF.

This clone has a single count. V and J are TRBV7-9 and TRBJ1-1, with 8 bases fitting TRBD1. Germline-derived CDR1 and CDR2 are SEHNR and FQNEAQ (reference sequence). The V segment lost 0 bases and the J segment 10 bases; nucleotides outside the gene matches: 4. The CDR3 totals 13 residues. CDR3 region: CASSLAQGAVAFF. The CDR3 DNA sequence: TGTGCCAGCAGCTTAGCGCAGGGGGCCGTAGCTTTCTTT.

This rearrangement joins TRBV29-1 to TRBJ1-1; 10 bases match TRBD1. Germline V gives CDR1 SQVTM, CDR2 ANQGSEA. The CDR3 totals 14 residues. The junction had 8 bases not matched to a gene; V was cut back by 6 bases and J by 4 bases. The CDR3 region has the DNA TGCAGCGTAGCCGGGACAGGGGTTTCCACTGAAGCTTTCTTT. Translation: CSVAGTGVSTEAFF.

This clone was counted a few times. This chain joins TRBV6-5 and TRBJ1-2; 9 bases align to TRBD1. Germline CDR1 reads MNHEY; CDR2 reads SVGAGI. Trimming cost V 4 bases and J 7 bases; bases outside gene matches: 7. The CDR3 runs to 14 residues. This CDR3 is CASSFVQGAIGYTF. The CDR3 region has the DNA TGTGCCAGCAGTTTTGTACAGGGGGCGATTGGCTACACCTTC.